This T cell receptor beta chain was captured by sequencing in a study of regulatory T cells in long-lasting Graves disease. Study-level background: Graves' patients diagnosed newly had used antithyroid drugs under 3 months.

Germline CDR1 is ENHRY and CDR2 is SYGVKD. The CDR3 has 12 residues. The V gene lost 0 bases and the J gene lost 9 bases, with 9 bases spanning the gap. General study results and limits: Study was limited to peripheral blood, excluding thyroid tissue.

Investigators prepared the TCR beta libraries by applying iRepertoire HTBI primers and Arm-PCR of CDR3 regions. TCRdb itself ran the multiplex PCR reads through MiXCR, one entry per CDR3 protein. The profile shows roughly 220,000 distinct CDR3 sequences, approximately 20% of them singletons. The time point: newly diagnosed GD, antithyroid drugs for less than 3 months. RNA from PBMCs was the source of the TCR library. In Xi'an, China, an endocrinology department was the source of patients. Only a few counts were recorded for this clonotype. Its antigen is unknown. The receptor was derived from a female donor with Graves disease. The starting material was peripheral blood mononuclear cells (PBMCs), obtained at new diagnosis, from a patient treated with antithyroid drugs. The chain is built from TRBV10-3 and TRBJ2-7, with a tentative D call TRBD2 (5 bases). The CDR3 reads CAISESGEGQYF. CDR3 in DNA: TGTGCCATCAGTGAGTCGGGAGAGGGGCAGTACTTC.